One and the same sample provided the 29 T cell receptor beta chains below, sequenced in a study of cytomegalovirus exposure and HLA in healthy donors. PCR involved 60 Vbeta and 13 Jbeta primers. The method was immunoSEQ multiplex PCR; TCRdb's version includes in-frame clones alone and lacks a portion of them. The profile covers under 200,000 clones, with 71% appearing a single time and 2.8% taken by the ten largest. Sequencing was done on a sample of PBMCs. The receptors come from a woman aged 25 to 39 in good health and CMV-seronegative.

The J gene is TRBJ1-1, the V gene TRBV10-1; perhaps TRBD1 as D (5 bases). V was clipped by 4 bases and J by 0 bases, with 24 bases between them. This CDR3 contains 19 residues. CDR1 is WNHNN, CDR2 SYGVQD, per germline (reference sequence). The CDR3 bases are TGCGCCAGCAGTGGCAGGGACCCTTGGGAGGCGTGCATGAACACTGAAGCTTTCTTT. Protein: CASSGRDPWEACMNTEAFF.

The chain couples TRBV7-2 to TRBJ2-7; 8 nucleotides match TRBD1. This CDR3 has 14 amino acids. J lost 0 bases, V lost 6 bases, and 4 bases had no gene match. The germline V gene has CDR1 SGHTA and CDR2 FQGNSA. The CDR3 reads CASRAGTGSYEQYF. DNA for the CDR3: TGTGCCAGCAGGGCCGGGACAGGCTCCTACGAGCAGTACTTC.

This clone appeared a few times. V usage is TRBV7-9 and J usage is TRBJ2-3; tentative D call: TRBD2 (7 bases). This CDR3 has 14 residues. V was shortened by 5 bases and J by 2 bases, with 11 bases between the two germline ends. The germline gives CDR1 SEHNR, CDR2 FQNEAQ (reference sequence). CDR3 amino acids: CASSSRGATDTQYF. In DNA form, the CDR3 reads TGTGCCAGCAGCAGCCGGGGGGCCACAGATACGCAGTATTTT. The variable domain in full, with the rest retrieved from reference TRBV7-9 and TRBJ2-3, is DTGVSQNPRHKITKRGQNVTFRCDPISEHNRLYWYRQTLGQGPEFLTYFQNEAQLEKSRLLSDRFSAERPKGSFSTLEIQRTEQGDSAMYLCASSSRGATDTQYFGPGTRLTVL.

This chain joins TRBV18 and TRBJ1-6; D unresolved. This CDR3 spans 16 amino acids. CDR1 is KGHSH, CDR2 LQKENI, per germline. V was shortened by 3 bases and J by 7 bases, with 16 bases between the two germline ends. The CDR3 sequence is CASSPAVGGQNSPLHF. In nucleotides, the CDR3 is TGTGCCAGCTCACCTGCGGTGGGAGGGCAAAATTCACCCCTCCACTTT.

To note about this clone: The junction differs from germline at one of its ends, possibly a read error. This sample also contains other DNA sequences that code for the same CDR3. The chain carries TRBV5-4 and TRBJ2-5; 9 bases align to TRBD2. CDR3 size: 14 residues. Germline lookup yields CDR1 SGHNT and CDR2 YYREEE (reference sequence). The DNA for the CDR3 is TGCGCCAGCAGCTTACTAGCGGGTGGGGAGACCCAGTACTTC. This codes for CASSLLAGGETQYF.

V is TRBV7-3 and J is TRBJ2-3; D is unresolved. There are 14 residues in the CDR3. Germline V lookup: CDR1 SGHTA, CDR2 FQGTGA. V was pared by 5 bases and J by 5 bases, with 14 bases between. For the CDR3, the DNA is TGTGCCAGCAGCCTATCCTCCCTAGGAGATACGCAGTATTTT. It codes for CASSLSSLGDTQYF.

The genes are TRBV10-3 and TRBJ2-2; TRBD1 matches 9 bases. V shed 8 bases, J shed 6 bases, and the junction held 13 bases outside the gene matches. The CDR3 sequence is 16 residues long. Germline-derived CDR1 and CDR2 are ENHRY and SYGVKD. As DNA, the CDR3 is TGTGCCATCGCCGGGACAGGGCGCGGTTTGGCCGGGGAGCTGTTTTTT. Residues: CAIAGTGRGLAGELFF.

This sequence joins TRBV29-1 and TRBJ1-2; D is ambiguous. Germline values: CDR1 SQVTM, CDR2 ANQGSEA. The CDR3 is 12 residues long. CDR3 DNA: TGCGGAACGTGGGCCAGTCTCTATGGCTACACCTTC. Protein product: CGTWASLYGYTF. Looking up the rest from reference TRBV29-1 and TRBJ1-2 gives the full variable domain: SAVISQKPSRDICQRGTSLTIQCQVDSQVTMMFWYRQQPGQSLTLIATANQGSEATYESGFVIDKFPISRPNLTFSTLTVSNMSPEDSSIYLCGTWASLYGYTFGSGTRLTVV.

The rearrangement uses TRBV28 and TRBJ2-1; a possible D gene is TRBD2 (6 bases). CDR3 length equals 18 residues. From germline, CDR1 is MDHEN and CDR2 SYDVKM. V was clipped by 2 bases and J by 4 bases, with 21 bases between them. This CDR3 is CASSLASFGTGGYNEQFF. The DNA of the CDR3 is TGTGCCAGCAGTTTAGCTTCGTTTGGGACTGGAGGTTACAATGAGCAGTTCTTC.

In this sample, this clone turned up a few times. The chain recombines TRBV6-5 with TRBJ1-2; D is uncertain. The germline V gene has CDR1 MNHEY and CDR2 SVGAGI. V was clipped by 8 bases and J by 5 bases, with 15 bases between them. The CDR3 runs 13 residues. As DNA, the CDR3 is TGTGCCAGCGTAAACCGGGAATTGTATGGCTACACCTTC. This sequence encodes CASVNRELYGYTF.

The chain joins TRBV2 to TRBJ1-4; the D is unclear. Germline loops: CDR1 SNHLY, CDR2 FYNNEI. This CDR3 comprises 12 residues. V lost 8 bases and J lost 8, with 12 bases in between. The CDR3 DNA sequence: TGTGCCAGCGAACCGGAGAACGAAAAACTGTTTTTT. Amino acids: CASEPENEKLFF.

The chain is built from TRBV28 and TRBJ1-1; 7 nucleotides agree with TRBD1. J was trimmed by 5 bases and V by 2 bases; bases with no gene match: 8. The CDR3 extends over 15 amino acids. The germline V gene encodes CDR1 MDHEN and CDR2 SYDVKM. The CDR3 bases are TGTGCCAGCAGTTTACGAGGGGGCGGTAGGACTGAAGCTTTCTTT. Translation gives CASSLRGGGRTEAFF.

This clone was seen more than once but under ten times. This chain connects TRBV4-2 to TRBJ1-6, with D hard to call. Germline lookup yields CDR1 LGHNA and CDR2 YNFKEQ. Trimming stripped 0 bases from V and 0 bases from J, with 6 bases between. The CDR3 runs 16 residues. CDR3: CASSQDRSSYNSPLHF. The CDR3 DNA reads TGTGCCAGCAGCCAAGACAGAAGCTCCTATAATTCACCCCTCCACTTT.

V gene TRBV7-2 combines with J gene TRBJ2-7, with TRBD2 as a possible D gene (6 bases). CDR1 is SGHTA and CDR2 is FQGNSA in the germline V gene. The CDR3 has 14 residues. Trimming removed 5 bases at V and 2 bases at J, with 13 bases between. Here the CDR3 reads CASSRLVSPYEQYF. CDR3 in DNA: TGTGCCAGCAGCAGACTAGTTTCACCCTACGAGCAGTACTTC.

Notes on this clone: An end of the junction differs from the germline gene, which may be a read error. The chain couples TRBV7-9 to TRBJ1-1, with D perhaps matching TRBD1 (5 bases). CDR1 and CDR2 from the germline V gene are SEHNR and FQNEAQ (reference sequence). The CDR3 spans 12 residues. The CDR3 sequence is CSSSPLRTEAFF. As DNA, the CDR3 is TGTTCCAGCAGCCCATTGAGGACAGAAGCTTTCTTT.

The chain carries TRBV28 and TRBJ2-5; 11 nucleotides match TRBD2. The CDR3 consists of 17 residues. The V gene end was trimmed by 7 bases and the J gene end by 5 bases; junction bases not matched to a gene: 15. CDR1 and CDR2 from the germline V gene are MDHEN and SYDVKM. The CDR3 DNA reads as TGTGCCAGCACCGCAACAAGACTAGCGGGATTCGGGGAGACCCAGTACTTC. Amino acid sequence: CASTATRLAGFGETQYF.

This sequence joins TRBV29-1 and TRBJ2-5; 12 positions match TRBD2. Germline V gene lookup returns CDR1 SQVTM and CDR2 ANQGSEA. The CDR3 consists of 14 residues. Trimming cost V 7 bases and J 4 bases; bases outside gene matches: 7. The DNA of the CDR3 is TGCAGCGGTAGACTAGCGGGAGAGGGAGAGACCCAGTACTTC. Its protein is CSGRLAGEGETQYF.

The chain links TRBV7-9 to TRBJ1-2; 7 nucleotides agree with TRBD1. Germline-derived CDR1 and CDR2 are SEHNR and FQNEAQ (reference sequence). The CDR3 is made up of 15 amino acids. V lost 3 bases to trimming and J lost 7 bases; unmatched junction nucleotides: 11. The CDR3 DNA sequence: TGTGCCAGCAGCTTGGGACAGAACGACCGGCGTGGCTACACCTTC. Amino acid sequence: CASSLGQNDRRGYTF.

The chain employs TRBV9 and TRBJ2-2, with D perhaps matching TRBD2 (5 bases). Trimming removed 0 bases at V and 7 bases at J, with 10 bases between. Germline CDR1 reads SGDLS; CDR2 reads YYNGEE. The CDR3 is 14 residues long. CDR3 amino acids: CASSVVSRDGELFF. The CDR3 DNA sequence: TGTGCCAGCAGCGTAGTTAGCCGGGACGGGGAGCTGTTTTTT.

This clone has just one count. One end of the junction is discordant with germline, which a read error may explain. The CDR3 sequence: CSSSASVFEQYF. In nucleotides, the CDR3 is TGTTCCAGCAGCGCCTCGGTTTTCGAGCAGTACTTC. J is TRBJ2-7 and V is TRBV7-9; no definite D call. The CDR3 is made up of 12 amino acids. In germline, CDR1 is SEHNR, CDR2 FQNEAQ (reference sequence).

The chain joins TRBV18 to TRBJ2-5; TRBD2 matches 11 bases. TRBJ2-7 explains the end of the DNA better; the J call may be wrong. Germline values: CDR1 KGHSH, CDR2 LQKENI. The CDR3 consists of 12 residues. In DNA, the CDR3 is TGTGCCAGCCAGACTAGCGGGAACGAGCAGTACTTC. Translated: CASQTSGNEQYF.

This CDR3 is CASRGGLARLETQYF. The CDR3 DNA is TGTGCCAGCCGCGGGGGACTAGCGAGACTAGAGACCCAGTACTTC. The chain carries TRBV5-4 and TRBJ2-5; 10 bases are shared with TRBD2. The CDR3 is 15 amino acids. Unmatched junction bases numbered 10, after V lost 7 bases and J lost 4 bases. Germline V lookup: CDR1 SGHNT, CDR2 YYREEE (reference sequence).

CDR3 in amino acids: CASRITSSDYNEQFF. Here the CDR3 DNA reads TGTGCCAGTAGGATCACTAGCTCCGATTACAATGAGCAGTTCTTC. The chain joins TRBV19 to TRBJ2-1, with a possible D match to TRBD2 (6 bases). V lost 6 bases to trimming and J lost 4 bases, with 16 bases between them. This CDR3 contains 15 residues. In germline, CDR1 is LNHDA, CDR2 SQIVND (reference sequence).

This clone was detected a few times. The chain combines TRBV7-9 with TRBJ2-5, with 11 bases aligning to TRBD1. The closer fit of TRBJ2-7 to the DNA end suggests the J call may be wrong. This CDR3 has 16 amino acids. The germline CDR1 and CDR2 sequences are SEHNR and FQNEAQ (reference sequence). CDR3 coding DNA: TGTGCCAGCAGCTTCCACCGGGACAGGGGGATCTACGAGCAGTACTTC. As protein: CASSFHRDRGIYEQYF.

The gene calls are TRBV29-1 and TRBJ1-1; 12 bases agree with TRBD1. Per the germline V gene, CDR1 is SQVTM and CDR2 is ANQGSEA. CDR3 length: 12 amino acids. V lost 5 bases, J lost 6 bases, and 1 base stayed unmatched. CDR3 sequence (DNA): TGCAGCGTTCGGGACAGGGGGCCTGAAGCTTTCTTT. This encodes CSVRDRGPEAFF.

The chain employs TRBV19 and TRBJ1-2, with D possibly matching TRBD1 (5 bases). Germline loops: CDR1 LNHDA, CDR2 SQIVND (reference sequence). The CDR3 covers 15 residues. Trimming stripped 7 bases from V and 2 bases from J, with 17 bases between. The CDR3 reads CASTDLGAGNYGYTF. CDR3 nucleotide sequence: TGTGCCAGTACCGACCTTGGGGCGGGGAACTATGGCTACACCTTC.

This CDR3 is CASSHRGGGNTEAFF. The CDR3 nucleotides are TGTGCCAGCAGTCATCGGGGGGGCGGGAACACTGAAGCTTTCTTT. This chain links TRBV28 with TRBJ1-1; tentative D call: TRBD1 (6 bases). The V gene lost 5 bases and the J gene lost 1 base, with 14 bases spanning the gap. Germline V gene data show CDR1 as MDHEN and CDR2 as SYDVKM. The CDR3 runs 15 residues.

The chain links TRBV28 to TRBJ2-1; no definite D call. The CDR3 sequence is 14 residues long. With 5 bases removed from V and 0 bases from J, the gap between germline ends came to 8 bases. From germline, CDR1 is MDHEN and CDR2 SYDVKM. Written as DNA, the CDR3 is TGTGCCAGCAGTCCGCCGGTCTCCTACAATGAGCAGTTCTTC. Its protein product is CASSPPVSYNEQFF.

This clone was detected only once. The CDR3 protein is CASSGSVGNSPLHF. For the CDR3, the DNA is TGTGCCAGCAGCGGATCCGTCGGGAATTCACCCCTCCACTTT. This chain links TRBV28 with TRBJ1-6; D remains ambiguous. The CDR3 runs to 14 residues. Trimming stripped 6 bases from V and 7 bases from J, with 13 bases between. Germline CDR1 MDHEN, CDR2 SYDVKM.